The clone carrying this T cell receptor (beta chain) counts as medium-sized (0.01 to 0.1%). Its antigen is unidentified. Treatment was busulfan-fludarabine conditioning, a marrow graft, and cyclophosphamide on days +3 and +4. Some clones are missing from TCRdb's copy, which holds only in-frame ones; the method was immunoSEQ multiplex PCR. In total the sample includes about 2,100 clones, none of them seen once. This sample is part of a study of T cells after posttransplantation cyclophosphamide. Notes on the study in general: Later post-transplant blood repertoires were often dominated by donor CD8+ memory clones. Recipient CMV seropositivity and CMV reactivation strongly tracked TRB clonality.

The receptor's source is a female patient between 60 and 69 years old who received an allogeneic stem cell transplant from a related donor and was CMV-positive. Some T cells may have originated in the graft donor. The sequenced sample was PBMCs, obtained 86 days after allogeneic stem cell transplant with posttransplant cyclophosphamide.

DNA of the CDR3: TGTGCCAGCAGTGAGGAACGGGGTTACTCTGGAAACACCATATATTTT. Translation gives CASSEERGYSGNTIYF. The V gene is TRBV6-1, the J gene TRBJ1-3; D gene uncertain. The V gene's germline CDR1 is MNHNS and CDR2 SASEGT. V shed 3 bases and J shed 0 bases, with 12 bases lying between them. The CDR3 is made up of 16 amino acids.